This T cell receptor (beta chain) was sequenced in a study of beta chain features in type 1 diabetes. Germline V gives CDR1 MNHNY, CDR2 SVGAGI (reference sequence). CDR3 length: 14 residues. V shed 0 bases and J 5 bases; nucleotides not matched to a gene: 3. This clone was seen only a few times. The whole isolated RNA underwent reverse transcription, so sequencing captured expressed TCRB transcripts. Method: immunoSEQ multiplex PCR; TCRdb's copy keeps in-frame clones and lacks some. Seen here are just over 450,000 clones, around 30% observed once, and the top ten hold around 0.065%. The V call is TRBV6-6, the J call TRBJ2-5; 7 bases line up with TRBD2. The sequence came from a man aged 18 to 30 in good health. Sequencing used naive CD4+ T cells from blood. This CDR3 reads CASSYSQGGETQYF. The CDR3 DNA reads TGTGCCAGCAGTTACTCCCAGGGAGGGGAGACCCAGTACTTC.